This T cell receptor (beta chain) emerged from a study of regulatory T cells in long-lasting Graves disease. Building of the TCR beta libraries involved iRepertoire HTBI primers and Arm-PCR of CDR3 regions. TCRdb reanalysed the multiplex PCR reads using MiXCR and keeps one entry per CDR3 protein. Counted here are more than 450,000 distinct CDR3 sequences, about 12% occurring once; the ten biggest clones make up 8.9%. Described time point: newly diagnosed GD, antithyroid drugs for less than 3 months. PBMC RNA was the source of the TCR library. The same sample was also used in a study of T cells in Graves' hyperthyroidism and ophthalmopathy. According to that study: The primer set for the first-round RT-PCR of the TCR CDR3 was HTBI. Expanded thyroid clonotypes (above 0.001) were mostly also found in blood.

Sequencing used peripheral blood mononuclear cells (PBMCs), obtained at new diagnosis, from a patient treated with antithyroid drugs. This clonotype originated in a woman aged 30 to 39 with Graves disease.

Here the CDR3 DNA reads TGTGCCAGTAGTATAGGACCAAAGAAGCAAGGGCTCCAAGAGACCCAGTACTTC. It is translated as CASSIGPKKQGLQETQYF. This rearrangement joins TRBV19 to TRBJ2-5; D uncertain. There are 18 residues in the CDR3. V dropped 1 base and J dropped 1 base, with 19 bases sitting between them. Germline CDR1 LNHDA, CDR2 SQIVND (reference sequence).